This TCR beta chain was sequenced in a study of T-cell reconstitution after alpha-beta-depleted transplantation in children. Germline V lookup: CDR1 DFQATT, CDR2 SNEGSKA (reference sequence). V was clipped by 4 bases and J by 6 bases, with 16 bases between them. The CDR3 contains 14 residues. The TCRbeta library incorporated unique molecular identifiers. TCRdb reprocessed the PCR reads with MiXCR, giving one entry per CDR3 protein. The table shows hundreds of thousands of distinct CDR3 sequences, with approximately 10% occurring only once. This clonotype was seen ten or more times. This rearrangement joins TRBV20-1 to TRBJ1-5, with D tentatively TRBD1 (5 bases). This receptor was identified in a child under two years old with acute myeloid leukemia, due to receive a stem cell transplant. Sample: PBMCs, taken before TCRalphabeta/CD19-depleted stem cell transplant. The CDR3 protein is CSANRGVEGQPQHF. The CDR3, as DNA: TGCAGTGCTAACCGAGGGGTGGAGGGTCAGCCCCAGCATTTT.